Following are 12 T cell receptor beta chains from one sample sequenced in a study of chemoradiotherapy in HPV16-positive cancers. Sequencing was performed with immunoSEQ multiplex PCR; in TCRdb, only in-frame clones are kept and a portion is missing. The data contain tens of thousands of clones, roughly 90% of them singletons. The sample in question was blood, obtained from a patient who underwent chemoradiotherapy. These receptors were taken from a human donor with HPV-associated anogenital cancer.

This chain links TRBV30 with TRBJ2-6, with D hard to call. V lost 2 bases, J lost 0 bases, and 5 bases lay in between. Per the germline V gene, CDR1 is GTSNPN and CDR2 is SVGIG (reference sequence). The CDR3 is made up of 14 amino acids. The CDR3 nucleotides read TGTGCCTGGAGTCCGTACTCTGGGGCCAACGTCCTGACTTTC. Translating it yields CAWSPYSGANVLTF. Together with reference TRBV30 and TRBJ2-6, the CDR3 gives the full variable domain: SQTIHQWPATLVQPVGSPLSLECTVEGTSNPNLYWYRQAAGRGLQLLFYSVGIGQISSEVPQNLSASRPQDRQFILSSKKLLLSDSGFYLCAWSPYSGANVLTFGAGSRLTVL.

This chain joins TRBV30 and TRBJ1-2; D is possibly TRBD1 (6 bases). Trimming took 2 bases from V and 1 from J, leaving 8 bases between them. The V gene's germline CDR1 is GTSNPN and CDR2 SVGIG (reference sequence). There are 13 residues in the CDR3. The CDR3 reads CAWSRGGNYGYTF. The CDR3 DNA is TGTGCCTGGAGTAGGGGGGGTAACTATGGCTACACCTTC. The whole variable domain, filled in from reference TRBV30 and TRBJ1-2, reads SQTIHQWPATLVQPVGSPLSLECTVEGTSNPNLYWYRQAAGRGLQLLFYSVGIGQISSEVPQNLSASRPQDRQFILSSKKLLLSDSGFYLCAWSRGGNYGYTFGSGTRLTVV.

The chain recombines TRBV19 with TRBJ1-2; 7 nucleotides line up with TRBD1. V was clipped by 6 bases and J by 4 bases; unmatched bases: 5. Germline CDR1 LNHDA, CDR2 SQIVND (reference sequence). The length of the CDR3 is 13 residues. The CDR3 nucleotides read TGTGCCAGTAGCATGGACAGGAGCTATGGCTACACCTTC. Protein product: CASSMDRSYGYTF.

This chain joins TRBV2 and TRBJ2-6; 9 nucleotides align to TRBD2. V gave up 6 bases and J gave up 2 bases; unmatched junction bases: 8. The CDR3 runs to 17 residues. From germline, CDR1 is SNHLY and CDR2 FYNNEI. DNA of the CDR3: TGTGCCAGCAGCCCCGAGGTAGCGGGAGCTGGGGCCAACGTCCTGACTTTC. Translation: CASSPEVAGAGANVLTF.

The rearrangement joins TRBV6-6 to TRBJ2-3, with D possibly TRBD2 on 5 matching bases. Germline-derived CDR1 and CDR2 are MNHNY and SVGAGI (reference sequence). Trimming took off 8 bases at V and 1 base at J, with 7 bases between the two ends. The length of the CDR3 is 12 residues. This chain's CDR3 is CASEAGTDTQYF. CDR3 DNA sequence: TGTGCCAGCGAAGCGGGCACAGATACGCAGTATTTT.

The rearrangement joins TRBV5-4 to TRBJ1-2; 7 bases agree with TRBD1. Germline V gives CDR1 SGHNT, CDR2 YYREEE (reference sequence). V trimming: 0 bases; J trimming: 4 bases; junction bases outside the gene matches: 3. CDR3 length: 14 residues. The chain's CDR3 is CASSLDRGLYGYTF. In DNA form, the CDR3 reads TGTGCCAGCAGCTTGGACAGGGGCCTCTATGGCTACACCTTC.

The chain couples TRBV7-9 to TRBJ1-5; D remains ambiguous. CDR1 is SEHNR, CDR2 FQNEAQ, per germline (reference sequence). The germline V and J ends were trimmed by 1 base and 2 bases, with 12 bases remaining between them. This CDR3 comprises 16 residues. The CDR3 spells CASSLDTLGGNQPQHF. CDR3 nucleotide sequence: TGTGCCAGCAGCTTAGACACCCTCGGGGGCAATCAGCCCCAGCATTTT.

CDR3 protein: CASSGQENYGYTF. The CDR3 nucleotides read TGCGCCAGCAGCGGACAGGAGAACTATGGCTACACCTTC. The V call is TRBV10-2, the J call TRBJ1-2, with 7 bases aligning to TRBD1. The ends lost 6 bases at V and 2 bases at J; junction bases unmatched: 3. The CDR3 spans 13 residues. Germline values: CDR1 WSHSY, CDR2 SAAADI.

V is TRBV7-3 and J is TRBJ2-1; TRBD2 matches at 14 bases. V was clipped by 6 bases and J by 11 bases; unmatched bases: 9. CDR3 length equals 15 residues. Germline V gives CDR1 SGHTA, CDR2 FQGTGA. CDR3 in DNA: TGTGCCAGCAGTTCGGGCGGACTAGCGGGAGGTAAGCAGTTCTTC. Its protein is CASSSGGLAGGKQFF.

The chain uses TRBV7-2 and TRBJ2-5, with TRBD2 matching over 9 bases. The trim removed 1 base at V and 5 bases at J, leaving 5 bases unmatched. Looked up from germline, CDR1 is SGHTA and CDR2 is FQGNSA. The CDR3 loop spans 15 amino acids. CDR3 loop: CASSLVAGAFETQYF. CDR3 nucleotides: TGTGCCAGCAGCTTAGTAGCGGGGGCCTTTGAGACCCAGTACTTC.

The chain employs TRBV29-1 and TRBJ1-1, with D hard to call. The CDR3 consists of 12 residues. The germline V and J ends were trimmed by 4 bases and 5 bases, with 11 bases remaining between them. Per germline, CDR1 SQVTM and CDR2 ANQGSEA. The CDR3 DNA reads as TGCAGCGTTGCCCTGACGGGAACTGAAGCTTTCTTT. Translation: CSVALTGTEAFF.

The V and J genes are TRBV11-1 and TRBJ2-2, with TRBD1 as a possible D gene (5 bases). Germline values: CDR1 SGHAT, CDR2 FQDESV (reference sequence). Trimming removed 5 bases from V and 2 bases from J, with 12 bases in between. The CDR3 extends over 15 amino acids. The CDR3 nucleotides are TGTGCCAGCAGCCCCAGGGTTCGAAACACCGGGGAGCTGTTTTTT. Its translation is CASSPRVRNTGELFF. The full variable domain, its missing parts supplied by reference TRBV11-1 and TRBJ2-2, is EAEVAQSPRYKITEKSQAVAFWCDPISGHATLYWYRQILGQGPELLVQFQDESVVDDSQLPKDRFSAERLKGVDSTLKIQPAELGDSAMYLCASSPRVRNTGELFFGEGSRLTVL.